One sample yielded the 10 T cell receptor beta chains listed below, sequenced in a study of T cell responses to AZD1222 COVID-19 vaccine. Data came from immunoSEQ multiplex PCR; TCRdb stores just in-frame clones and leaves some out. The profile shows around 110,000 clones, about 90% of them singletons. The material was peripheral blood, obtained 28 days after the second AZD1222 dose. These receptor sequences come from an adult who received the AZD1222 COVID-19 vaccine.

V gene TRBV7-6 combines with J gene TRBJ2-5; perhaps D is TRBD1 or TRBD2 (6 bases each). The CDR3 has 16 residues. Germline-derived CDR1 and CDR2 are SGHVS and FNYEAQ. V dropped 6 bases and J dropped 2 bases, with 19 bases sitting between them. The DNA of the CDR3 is TGTGCCAGCAGTATTTCAAGCCGGGGGCTTCAAGAGACCCAGTACTTC. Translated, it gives CASSISSRGLQETQYF.

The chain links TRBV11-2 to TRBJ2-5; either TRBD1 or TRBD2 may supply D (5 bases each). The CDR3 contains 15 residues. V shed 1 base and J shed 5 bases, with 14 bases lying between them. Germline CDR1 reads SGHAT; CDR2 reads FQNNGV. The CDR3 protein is CASSLGRLEGETQYF. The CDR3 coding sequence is TGTGCCAGCAGCTTAGGGCGGTTAGAGGGGGAGACCCAGTACTTC.

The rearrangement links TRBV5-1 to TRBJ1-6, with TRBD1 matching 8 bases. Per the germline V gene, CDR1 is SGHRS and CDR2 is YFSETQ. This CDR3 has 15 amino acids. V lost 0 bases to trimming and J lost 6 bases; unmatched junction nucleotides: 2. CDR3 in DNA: TGCGCCAGCAGCTTGGATGGACAGGGTAATTCACCCCTCCACTTT. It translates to CASSLDGQGNSPLHF.

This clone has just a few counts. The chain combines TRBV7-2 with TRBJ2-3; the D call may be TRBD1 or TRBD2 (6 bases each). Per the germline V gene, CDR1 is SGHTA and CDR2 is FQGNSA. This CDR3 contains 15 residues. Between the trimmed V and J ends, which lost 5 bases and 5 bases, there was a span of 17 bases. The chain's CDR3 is CASSRDGGQVDTQYF. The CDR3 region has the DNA TGTGCCAGCAGCCGGGATGGGGGGCAGGTAGATACGCAGTATTTT.

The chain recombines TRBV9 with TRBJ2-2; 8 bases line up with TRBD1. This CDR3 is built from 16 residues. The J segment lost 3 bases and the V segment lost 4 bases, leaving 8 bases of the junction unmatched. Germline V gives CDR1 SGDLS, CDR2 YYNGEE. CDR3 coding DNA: TGTGCCAGCAGCATCGACAGGGGTAGGGACACCGGGGAGCTGTTTTTT. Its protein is CASSIDRGRDTGELFF.

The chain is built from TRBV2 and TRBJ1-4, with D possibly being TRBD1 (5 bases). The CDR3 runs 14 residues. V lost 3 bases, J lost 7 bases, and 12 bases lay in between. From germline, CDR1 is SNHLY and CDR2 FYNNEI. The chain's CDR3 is CASSDRGKGEKLFF. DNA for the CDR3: TGTGCCAGCAGTGACCGGGGGAAGGGTGAAAAACTGTTTTTT.

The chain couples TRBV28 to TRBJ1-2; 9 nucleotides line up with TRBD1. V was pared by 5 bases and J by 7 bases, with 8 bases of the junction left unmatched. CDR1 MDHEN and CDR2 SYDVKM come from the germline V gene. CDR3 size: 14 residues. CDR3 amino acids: CASSTGTGFFGYTF. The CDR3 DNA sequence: TGTGCCAGCAGTACCGGGACAGGGTTTTTTGGCTACACCTTC.

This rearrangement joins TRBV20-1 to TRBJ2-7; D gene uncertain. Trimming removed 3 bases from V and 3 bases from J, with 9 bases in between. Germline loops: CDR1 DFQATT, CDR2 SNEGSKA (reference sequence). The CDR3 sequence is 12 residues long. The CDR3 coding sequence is TGCAGTGCTAGTTCTGTCTACTACGAGCAGTACTTC. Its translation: CSASSVYYEQYF.

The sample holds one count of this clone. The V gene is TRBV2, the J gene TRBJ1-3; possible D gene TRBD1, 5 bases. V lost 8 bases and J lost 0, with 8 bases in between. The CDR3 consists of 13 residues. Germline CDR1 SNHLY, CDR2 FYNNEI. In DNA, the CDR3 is TGTGCCAGCCAGGGAGACTCTGGAAACACCATATATTTT. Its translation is CASQGDSGNTIYF.

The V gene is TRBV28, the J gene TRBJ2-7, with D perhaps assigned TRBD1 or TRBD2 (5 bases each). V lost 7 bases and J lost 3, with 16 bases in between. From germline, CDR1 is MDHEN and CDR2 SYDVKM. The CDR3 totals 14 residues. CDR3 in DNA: TGTGCCAGCACCCTGGGGGAGCGGCTCTACGAGCAGTACTTC. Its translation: CASTLGERLYEQYF. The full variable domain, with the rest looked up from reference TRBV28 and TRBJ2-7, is DVKVTQSSRYLVKRTGEKVFLECVQDMDHENMFWYRQDPGLGLRLIYFSYDVKMKEKGDIPEGYSVSREKKERFSLILESASTNQTSMYLCASTLGERLYEQYFGPGTRLTVT.